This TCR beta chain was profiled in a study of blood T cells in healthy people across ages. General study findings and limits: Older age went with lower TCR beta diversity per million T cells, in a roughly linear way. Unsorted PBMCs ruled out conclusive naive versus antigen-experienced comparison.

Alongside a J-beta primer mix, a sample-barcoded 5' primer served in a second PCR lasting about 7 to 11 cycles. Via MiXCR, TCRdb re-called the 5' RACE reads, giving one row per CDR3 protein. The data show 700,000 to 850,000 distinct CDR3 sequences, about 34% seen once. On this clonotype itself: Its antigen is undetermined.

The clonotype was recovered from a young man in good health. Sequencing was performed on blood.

CDR3 coding DNA: TGTGCCAGCAGTCAAACCACAGGGTCCGAGCAGTACTTC. Its protein product is CASSQTTGSEQYF. The chain links TRBV3-1 to TRBJ2-7; D is possibly TRBD1 (6 bases). Trimming left V 6 bases short and J 6 bases short, with 15 bases between. Germline CDR1 LGHDT, CDR2 YNNKEL (reference sequence). The length of the CDR3 is 13 residues.